These 17 T cell receptor beta chains originate from one sample sequenced in a study of blood T cell repertoires in COVID-19. Here immunoSEQ multiplex PCR was the method, and the copy in TCRdb shows in-frame clones only, minus some. Among around 97,000 clones, just under 85% were seen once, and the ten largest hold around 9.3%. Sequencing was done on a sample of peripheral blood. These receptors were obtained from a man between 70 and 80 years old with acute or convalescent COVID-19.

The V and J genes are TRBV7-3 and TRBJ2-7, with a tentative D call TRBD2 (5 bases). Trimming removed 0 bases from V and 6 bases from J, with 15 bases in between. Per germline, CDR1 SGHTA and CDR2 FQGTGA. The CDR3 is 15 residues long. As DNA, the CDR3 is TGTGCCAGCAGCTTAACTAGGGTGGACGCGGGCGAGCAGTACTTC. This encodes CASSLTRVDAGEQYF.

The V call is TRBV6-5, the J call TRBJ2-5, with D maybe TRBD1 (6 bases). The CDR3 length is 13 residues. Germline V gene data show CDR1 as MNHEY and CDR2 as SVGAGI. The V end was cut by 7 bases, the J end by 5 bases, with 14 bases between. CDR3 sequence reads: CASNPGVYETQYF. In DNA form, the CDR3 reads TGTGCCAGCAATCCAGGGGTCTATGAGACCCAGTACTTC.

The chain joins TRBV2 to TRBJ2-1; D gene ambiguous. CDR3 length equals 13 residues. Germline assignment: CDR1 SNHLY and CDR2 FYNNEI. V lost 6 bases and J lost 2, with 8 bases in between. The CDR3, as DNA: TGTGCCAGCAGGCAGGCAGCCTACAATGAGCAGTTCTTC. Protein: CASRQAAYNEQFF.

This clone was recorded only once. The chain joins TRBV4-1 to TRBJ1-2, with D maybe TRBD1 (6 bases). The CDR3 runs 14 residues. CDR1 and CDR2 (germline): MGHRA, YSYEKL. The ends were cut back, 0 bases at V and 4 bases at J, with 9 bases in the middle. This CDR3 reads CASSQDGQIYGYTF. CDR3 DNA: TGCGCCAGCAGCCAAGATGGACAGATCTATGGCTACACCTTC.

This sequence joins TRBV6-2 or TRBV6-3 and TRBJ2-3, with 9 positions matching TRBD2. CDR3 size: 17 residues. The J segment lost 2 bases and the V segment lost 4 bases, leaving 10 bases of the junction unmatched. Germline CDR1 and CDR2: MNHEY and SVGEGT. DNA for the CDR3: TGTGCCAGCAGTTTGACTTTGACTAGCGGAGTCACAGATACGCAGTATTTT. It codes for CASSLTLTSGVTDTQYF.

V is TRBV18 and J is TRBJ2-1; 10 bases align to TRBD2. The CDR3 length is 16 residues. Germline V CDR1 and CDR2: KGHSH, LQKENI. V lost 2 bases and J lost 5; bases outside the gene matches: 6. The CDR3: CASSPGASGRDNEQFF. The CDR3 nucleotides are TGTGCCAGCTCACCAGGGGCTAGCGGGAGAGACAATGAGCAGTTCTTC.

This clone was found once. The V and J genes are TRBV4-2 and TRBJ1-3, with TRBD1 identical over 9 bases. The CDR3 runs 20 residues. Germline CDR1 and CDR2: LGHNA and YNFKEQ. With 0 bases clipped from V and 2 bases from J, the junction kept 14 bases outside the gene matches. CDR3: CASSQDLGTGLVGAGNTIYF. CDR3 nucleotides: TGTGCCAGCAGCCAAGACTTAGGGACAGGGCTCGTTGGGGCTGGAAACACCATATATTTT.

Note on this clone: The junction shows a germline mismatch at one end, possibly a read error. The V gene is TRBV7-7, the J gene TRBJ2-1; 14 nucleotides line up with TRBD2. Germline V gene sequence: CDR1 SSHAT, CDR2 FNYEAQ (reference sequence). CDR3 size: 16 residues. The CDR3 loop reads CASSLTGTSGGNEQFF. The CDR3 DNA follows: TGTGCTAGCAGCTTAACCGGGACTAGCGGGGGCAATGAGCAGTTCTTC.

This clone was seen once. The rearrangement uses TRBV5-6 and TRBJ2-7, with 8 nucleotides matching TRBD1. CDR1 is SGHDT and CDR2 is YYEEEE in the germline V gene. V lost 4 bases, J lost 5 bases, and 5 bases stayed unmatched. This CDR3 comprises 13 residues. This CDR3 reads CASSRNRGDEQYF. The CDR3 DNA follows: TGTGCCAGCAGCCGGAACAGGGGGGACGAGCAGTACTTC.

The gene calls are TRBV6-6 and TRBJ1-2; D may be TRBD1 (6 bases). Germline values: CDR1 MNHNY, CDR2 SVGAGI (reference sequence). This CDR3 spans 13 amino acids. The V and J ends lost 2 bases and 6 bases respectively, with 10 bases between them. The CDR3 here is CASSYGQGHGYTF. Here the CDR3 DNA reads TGTGCCAGCAGTTACGGGCAGGGGCATGGCTACACCTTC.

The chain employs TRBV10-1 and TRBJ1-1; 7 nucleotides line up with TRBD1. The CDR3 loop spans 13 amino acids. Germline V gives CDR1 WNHNN, CDR2 SYGVQD (reference sequence). Losses at the gene ends were 5 bases for V and 5 bases for J; bases not matched to a gene: 5. The CDR3 loop is CASSRQGRTEAFF. CDR3 coding DNA: TGCGCCAGCAGTCGACAGGGAAGAACTGAAGCTTTCTTT.

The chain recombines TRBV3-1 (or the pseudogene TRBV3-2) with TRBJ1-5, with D unresolved. V lost 0 bases and J 0 bases, leaving 6 bases between the germline ends. Germline assignment: CDR1 LGHDT and CDR2 YNNKEL (reference sequence). The CDR3 spans 15 residues. CDR3 bases: TGTGCCAGCAGCCAAGATCAGGCTAGCAATCAGCCCCAGCATTTT. Amino acid sequence: CASSQDQASNQPQHF.

As DNA, the CDR3 is TGTGCCAGCAGCTTCGGGGGGGATGGGAACACTGAAGCTTTCTTT. Translated, it gives CASSFGGDGNTEAFF. V and J are TRBV5-4 and TRBJ1-1; tentative D call: TRBD1 (5 bases). The CDR3 is 15 residues long. CDR1 and CDR2 from the germline V gene are SGHNT and YYREEE (reference sequence). The V end was cut by 2 bases, the J end by 1 base, with 12 bases between.

V gene TRBV5-6 combines with J gene TRBJ1-2; the D gene is possibly TRBD1 (5 bases). Trimming left V 4 bases short and J 5 bases short, with 21 bases between. This CDR3 region has 16 residues. The germline CDR1 and CDR2 sequences are SGHDT and YYEEEE. CDR3 sequence: CASSTLQGLEAYGYTF. Written as DNA, the CDR3 is TGTGCCAGCAGCACCCTTCAGGGACTGGAAGCGTATGGCTACACCTTC.

V gene TRBV11-2 combines with J gene TRBJ2-1, with a weak D call TRBD2 (5 bases). The ends were cut back, 3 bases at V and 5 bases at J, with 8 bases in the middle. Germline V gene lookup returns CDR1 SGHAT and CDR2 FQNNGV. The CDR3 is 13 residues long. DNA for the CDR3: TGTGCCAGCAGCTTTACTAGAAACAATGAGCAGTTCTTC. Protein product: CASSFTRNNEQFF.

The chain employs TRBV19 and TRBJ1-1, with no clear D. CDR1 and CDR2 from the germline V gene are LNHDA and SQIVND (reference sequence). The CDR3 contains 12 residues. The ends were cut back, 3 bases at V and 10 bases at J, with 12 bases in the middle. The CDR3 coding sequence is TGTGCCAGTAGTATTGGCAGGCTGAGAGCTTTCTTT. This translates into CASSIGRLRAFF.

This clone was seen just once. The rearrangement links TRBV27 to TRBJ2-7; possibly TRBD1 for D (5 bases). The CDR3 length is 14 residues. Germline V gene lookup returns CDR1 MNHEY and CDR2 SMNVEV (reference sequence). V dropped 7 bases and J dropped 1 base, with 14 bases sitting between them. The CDR3 DNA reads as TGTGCCAGCACAGCCGGCAGGACATCCTACGAGCAGTACTTC. This gives the protein CASTAGRTSYEQYF.